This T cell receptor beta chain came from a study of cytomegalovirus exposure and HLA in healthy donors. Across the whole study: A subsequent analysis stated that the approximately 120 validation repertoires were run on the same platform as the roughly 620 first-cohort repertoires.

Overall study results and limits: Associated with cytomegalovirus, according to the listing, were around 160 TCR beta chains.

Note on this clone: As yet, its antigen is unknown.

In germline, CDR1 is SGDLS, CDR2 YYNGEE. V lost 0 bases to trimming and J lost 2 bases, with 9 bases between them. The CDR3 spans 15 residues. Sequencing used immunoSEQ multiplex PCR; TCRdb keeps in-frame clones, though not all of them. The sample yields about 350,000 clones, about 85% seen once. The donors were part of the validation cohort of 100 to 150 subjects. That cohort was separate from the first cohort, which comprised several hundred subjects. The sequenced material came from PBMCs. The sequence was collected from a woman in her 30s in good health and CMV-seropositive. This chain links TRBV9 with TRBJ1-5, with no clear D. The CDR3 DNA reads TGTGCCAGCAGCGTAGAGGGATATGGCAATCAGCCCCAGCATTTT. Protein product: CASSVEGYGNQPQHF.